This TCR beta chain was identified during a study of cytomegalovirus exposure and HLA in healthy donors. General study findings and limits: In all likelihood, a cluster of highly shared sequence variants was a sequencing artifact. Many donors carried some public TCRs, although rarity characterized most TCR sequences. The authors later linked a missense DCLRE1C variant to TCR beta V- and J-gene trimming. It was reported in a later analysis that an Asian-associated ancestry cluster showed fewer N-insertions than the roughly 710-donor mean.

V lost 0 bases and J 2 bases, leaving 11 bases between the germline ends. The CDR3 loop spans 15 amino acids. CDR1 and CDR2 from the germline V gene are SGDLS and YYNGEE. This PCR relied on a set of 60 Vbeta primers and 13 Jbeta primers. Data came from immunoSEQ multiplex PCR; TCRdb stores just in-frame clones and leaves some out. This table holds about 140,000 clones, 75% to 85% found once. Notes on this clone: The antigen is not known.

The genes are TRBV9 and TRBJ2-5; the D gene is possibly TRBD1 (6 bases). Sequenced: PBMCs. The clonotype originates from a middle-aged man in good health and CMV-seronegative. CDR3 sequence reads: CASSVVVGAQETQYF. CDR3 DNA: TGTGCCAGCAGCGTAGTAGTGGGGGCACAAGAGACCCAGTACTTC.